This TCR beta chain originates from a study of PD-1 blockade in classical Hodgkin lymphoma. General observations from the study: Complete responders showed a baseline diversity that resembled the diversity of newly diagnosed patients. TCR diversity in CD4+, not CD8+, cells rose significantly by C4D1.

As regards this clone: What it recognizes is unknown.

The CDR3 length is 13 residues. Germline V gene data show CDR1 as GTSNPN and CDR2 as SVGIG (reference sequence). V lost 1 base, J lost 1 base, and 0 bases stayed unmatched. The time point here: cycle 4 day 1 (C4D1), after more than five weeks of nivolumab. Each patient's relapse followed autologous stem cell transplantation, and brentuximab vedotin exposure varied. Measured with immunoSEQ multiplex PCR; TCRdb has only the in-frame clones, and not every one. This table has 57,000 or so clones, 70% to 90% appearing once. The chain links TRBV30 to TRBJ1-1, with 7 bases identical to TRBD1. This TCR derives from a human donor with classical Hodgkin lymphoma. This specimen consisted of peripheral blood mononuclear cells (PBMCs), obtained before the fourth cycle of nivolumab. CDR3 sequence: CAWSGQGNTEAFF. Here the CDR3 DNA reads TGTGCCTGGAGTGGACAGGGGAACACTGAAGCTTTCTTT. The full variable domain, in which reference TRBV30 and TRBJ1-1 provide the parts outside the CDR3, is SQTIHQWPATLVQPVGSPLSLECTVEGTSNPNLYWYRQAAGRGLQLLFYSVGIGQISSEVPQNLSASRPQDRQFILSSKKLLLSDSGFYLCAWSGQGNTEAFFGQGTRLTVV.